This T cell receptor beta chain originates from a study of CD8+CD57+ T cells in acquired aplastic anemia. Whoever was chosen for sequencing had shown CD8+CD57+ cell expansion by flow cytometry. CDR1 is SQVTM, CDR2 ANQGSEA, per germline. The V and J ends lost 2 bases and 9 bases, in that order; junction bases with no gene match: 7. The CDR3 has 13 amino acids. CDR3 and TCR beta VDJ profiling relied on a genomic DNA template. TCRdb recomputed calls from the reads with MiXCR, one row per CDR3 protein. Here the sample spans 150,000 or so distinct CDR3 sequences, approximately 52% being singletons. The V gene is TRBV29-1, the J gene TRBJ2-1; 7 bases fit TRBD2. Sequenced: sorted CD4+, CD8+, or CD8+CD57+ T cells (not recorded which) from PBMCs. The clonotype comes from a human donor with aplastic anemia. The CDR3 sequence is CSVEPAGLSEQFF. CDR3 nucleotides: TGCAGCGTTGAACCAGCGGGGCTCAGTGAGCAGTTCTTC.